A selection of T cell receptor beta chains follows, all from one sample in a study of immune evolution from preneoplasia to lung adenocarcinoma. Profiling relied on immunoSEQ multiplex PCR, and the TCRdb table lists in-frame clones only, not all of them. Among under 7,500 clones listed, about four fifths were seen once. The sequenced sample consisted of FFPE normal lung tissue adjacent to the tumor. These receptors all come from a person between 50 and 69 years old with lung adenocarcinoma. CDR3s include the opening cysteine and the closing phenylalanine or tryptophan. D genes are given only for firm matches. Where a row states a size, it is once, few, many or the class of an expanded clone; other rows omit it.

v_gene: TRBV11-1; d_gene: -; j_gene: TRBJ2-2; abundance: -; CDR3nt: TGTGCCAGCAGCACCCTCAAGGACATACCGAACACCGGGGAGCTGTTTTTT; CDR3aa: CASSTLKDIPNTGELFF
v_gene: TRBV11-2; d_gene: TRBD1; j_gene: TRBJ2-3; abundance: -; CDR3nt: TGTGCCAGCAGCCCCAGGGGGTTTGGTACAGATACGCAGTATTTT; CDR3aa: CASSPRGFGTDTQYF
v_gene: TRBV7-9; d_gene: -; j_gene: TRBJ1-2; abundance: -; CDR3nt: TGTGCCAGCAGCTTAGGGGTGGGGGGCTACACCTTC; CDR3aa: CASSLGVGGYTF
v_gene: TRBV4-1; d_gene: -; j_gene: TRBJ1-2; abundance: few; CDR3nt: TGCGCCAGCAGCCATGACGGGACGGCTGGCTACACCTTC; CDR3aa: CASSHDGTAGYTF
v_gene: TRBV30; d_gene: TRBD2; j_gene: TRBJ2-7; abundance: -; CDR3nt: TGTGCCTGGATACCGGGACTAGCGGGAGACGAGCAGTACTTC; CDR3aa: CAWIPGLAGDEQYF
v_gene: TRBV27; d_gene: -; j_gene: TRBJ2-1; abundance: -; CDR3nt: TGTGCCAGCAGTCCGGGGACAAGTCTCTACAATGAGCAGTTCTTC; CDR3aa: CASSPGTSLYNEQFF
v_gene: TRBV30; d_gene: -; j_gene: TRBJ1-2; abundance: few; CDR3nt: TGTGCCTGGAGTGTAGCCATAAACTATGGCTACACCTTC; CDR3aa: CAWSVAINYGYTF
v_gene: TRBV15; d_gene: -; j_gene: TRBJ2-2; abundance: few; CDR3nt: TGTGCCACCAGCAGACAAGAGGGGAGCACCGGGGAGCTGTTTTTT; CDR3aa: CATSRQEGSTGELFF
v_gene: TRBV6-1; d_gene: TRBD1; j_gene: TRBJ2-2; abundance: -; CDR3nt: TGTGCCAGTAACGACAGGGACACCGGGGAGCTGTTTTTT; CDR3aa: CASNDRDTGELFF
v_gene: TRBV9; d_gene: -; j_gene: TRBJ2-7; abundance: -; CDR3nt: TGTGCCAGCAGCGTAGGTCCCAGACAGGAGGTCCTTTACGAGCAGTACTTC; CDR3aa: CASSVGPRQEVLYEQYF
v_gene: TRBV30; d_gene: -; j_gene: TRBJ2-1; abundance: -; CDR3nt: TGTGCCTGGTCTCCAGGGAGTATCTACAATGAGCAGTTCTTC; CDR3aa: CAWSPGSIYNEQFF
v_gene: TRBV19; d_gene: -; j_gene: TRBJ1-2; abundance: few; CDR3nt: TGTGCCAGTAGTATAGCCTTGATGTTCGAGTTTGGCTACACCTTC; CDR3aa: CASSIALMFEFGYTF
v_gene: TRBV11-1; d_gene: -; j_gene: TRBJ2-7; abundance: -; CDR3nt: TGTGCCAGCAGCTTAGCCCCCTTCGAGCAGTACTTC; CDR3aa: CASSLAPFEQYF
v_gene: TRBV11-3; d_gene: -; j_gene: TRBJ2-7; abundance: once; CDR3nt: TGTGCCAGCAGGCGATCATCCTACGAGCAGTACTTC; CDR3aa: CASRRSSYEQYF
v_gene: TRBV2; d_gene: -; j_gene: TRBJ2-2; abundance: -; CDR3nt: TGTGCCAGCAGTGATGGACCCCGGGAGCTGTTTTTT; CDR3aa: CASSDGPRELFF
v_gene: TRBV4-1; d_gene: -; j_gene: TRBJ2-1; abundance: -; CDR3nt: TGCGCCAGCAGCCAAGAAGCGATGAGTTTCAATGAGCAGTTCTTC; CDR3aa: CASSQEAMSFNEQFF
v_gene: TRBV5-1; d_gene: -; j_gene: TRBJ1-1; abundance: -; CDR3nt: TGCGCCAGCAGCTTGGCGACACCAGGGGAAGCTTTCTTT; CDR3aa: CASSLATPGEAFF
v_gene: TRBV2; d_gene: -; j_gene: TRBJ1-1; abundance: -; CDR3nt: TGTGCCAGCAATCAAGTTGGTCGGACTGAAGCTTTCTTT; CDR3aa: CASNQVGRTEAFF
v_gene: TRBV29-1; d_gene: -; j_gene: TRBJ2-5; abundance: -; CDR3nt: TGCAGCGTTGAAAGTGCAGGGCGAGAGACCCAGTACTTC; CDR3aa: CSVESAGRETQYF
v_gene: TRBV28; d_gene: -; j_gene: TRBJ2-3; abundance: -; CDR3nt: TGTGCCAGCAGTCCCATGGGGGATACGCAGTATTTT; CDR3aa: CASSPMGDTQYF
v_gene: TRBV9; d_gene: -; j_gene: TRBJ1-1; abundance: -; CDR3nt: TGTGCCAGCAGCGTTACAGGGACGAACACTGAAGCTTTCTTT; CDR3aa: CASSVTGTNTEAFF
v_gene: TRBV13; d_gene: TRBD2; j_gene: TRBJ2-1; abundance: once; CDR3nt: TGTGCCAGCAGCTACACTAGCGGGAGTCACAATGAGCAGTTCTTC; CDR3aa: CASSYTSGSHNEQFF
v_gene: TRBV20-1; d_gene: -; j_gene: TRBJ2-1; abundance: -; CDR3nt: TGCAGTGCTAGCCCGTCCAATGAGCAGTTCTTC; CDR3aa: CSASPSNEQFF
v_gene: TRBV5-1; d_gene: -; j_gene: TRBJ2-5; abundance: -; CDR3nt: TGCGCCAGCAGCTTGGGGTTGACCCAGTACTTC; CDR3aa: CASSLGLTQYF
v_gene: TRBV5-1; d_gene: TRBD1; j_gene: TRBJ1-1; abundance: -; CDR3nt: TGCGCCAGCAACAAGAGACAGGGGACTGAAGCTTTCTTT; CDR3aa: CASNKRQGTEAFF
v_gene: TRBV5-1; d_gene: TRBD1; j_gene: TRBJ2-1; abundance: -; CDR3nt: TGCGCCAGCAGCGCGACAGGGAGCTCCTACAATGAGCAGTTCTTC; CDR3aa: CASSATGSSYNEQFF
v_gene: TRBV7-9; d_gene: TRBD2; j_gene: TRBJ2-1; abundance: -; CDR3nt: TGTGCCAGCAGCTCACTAGCGGGAGATGTCGGTGAGCAGTTCTTC; CDR3aa: CASSSLAGDVGEQFF
v_gene: TRBV28; d_gene: TRBD1; j_gene: TRBJ2-7; abundance: -; CDR3nt: TGTGCCAGCAGTTTCAGGGGGCGCGTGTACGAGCAGTACTTC; CDR3aa: CASSFRGRVYEQYF
v_gene: TRBV29-1; d_gene: TRBD2; j_gene: TRBJ2-5; abundance: -; CDR3nt: TGCAGCGTCGGTCTTGGTAGCGGGAGGGGGGAGACCCAGTACTTC; CDR3aa: CSVGLGSGRGETQYF
v_gene: TRBV5-1; d_gene: -; j_gene: TRBJ2-1; abundance: -; CDR3nt: TGCGCCAGCAGCTTGGTGGGGGGGCGGCCAGGGATAGGGGCGTTTATGAAAAATGAGCAGTTCTTC; CDR3aa: CASSLVGGRPGIGAFMKNEQFF
v_gene: TRBV6-1; d_gene: -; j_gene: TRBJ1-4; abundance: -; CDR3nt: TGTGCCAGCAGAAGGGAAAAACTGTTTTTT; CDR3aa: CASRREKLFF
v_gene: TRBV15; d_gene: -; j_gene: TRBJ1-2; abundance: -; CDR3nt: TGTGCCACCAGCAGAGGTTTTAGCTACACCTTC; CDR3aa: CATSRGFSYTF
v_gene: TRBV6-1; d_gene: -; j_gene: TRBJ1-1; abundance: -; CDR3nt: TGTGCCAGCGGTCGGGGGGCGTTTACTGAAGCTTTCTTT; CDR3aa: CASGRGAFTEAFF
v_gene: TRBV6-1; d_gene: -; j_gene: TRBJ2-7; abundance: -; CDR3nt: TGTGCCAGCAGTGAAAGACAGTCCTACGAGCAGTACTTC; CDR3aa: CASSERQSYEQYF
v_gene: TRBV6-1; d_gene: TRBD1; j_gene: TRBJ2-7; abundance: -; CDR3nt: TGTGCCAGCGGCCGGGACAGTAGCTCCTACGAGCAGTACTTC; CDR3aa: CASGRDSSSYEQYF
v_gene: TRBV30; d_gene: TRBD1; j_gene: TRBJ1-2; abundance: -; CDR3nt: TGTGCCTGGAGTGGTAGCCGGACAGGAAGCTATGGCTACACCTTC; CDR3aa: CAWSGSRTGSYGYTF
v_gene: TRBV5-6; d_gene: -; j_gene: TRBJ2-1; abundance: -; CDR3nt: TGTGCCAGCAGCGTCCGGTGGCAGGGCTCCTACAATGAGCAGTTCTTC; CDR3aa: CASSVRWQGSYNEQFF
v_gene: TRBV5-4; d_gene: TRBD1; j_gene: TRBJ2-1; abundance: -; CDR3nt: TGTGCCAGCAGCTCTCCTCCGGGACAGCTAAACAATGAGCAGTTCTTC; CDR3aa: CASSSPPGQLNNEQFF
v_gene: TRBV28; d_gene: TRBD2; j_gene: TRBJ2-5; abundance: -; CDR3nt: TGTGCCACCAGTGGGCGGGAGGGGAGGGAGACCCAGTACTTC; CDR3aa: CATSGREGRETQYF
v_gene: TRBV5-1; d_gene: TRBD1; j_gene: TRBJ1-4; abundance: -; CDR3nt: TGCGCCAGCAGCCTGGGACAGGGGAAAAATGAAAAACTGTTTTTT; CDR3aa: CASSLGQGKNEKLFF
v_gene: TRBV18; d_gene: -; j_gene: TRBJ2-7; abundance: -; CDR3nt: TGTGCCAGCTCGCCGGACGACAGACCGTCCTACGAGCAGTACTTC; CDR3aa: CASSPDDRPSYEQYF
v_gene: TRBV4-1; d_gene: -; j_gene: TRBJ2-7; abundance: -; CDR3nt: TGCGCCAGCAGCCAGATGGGGAACTACGAGCAGTACTTC; CDR3aa: CASSQMGNYEQYF
v_gene: TRBV7-2; d_gene: -; j_gene: TRBJ2-7; abundance: -; CDR3nt: TGTGCCAGCAGCTTAGCCAGAGGGGGCTACGAGCAGTACTTC; CDR3aa: CASSLARGGYEQYF
v_gene: TRBV27; d_gene: -; j_gene: TRBJ2-1; abundance: -; CDR3nt: TGTGCCACCCGTATGGACCGCTTCTCCTACAATGAGCAGTTCTTC; CDR3aa: CATRMDRFSYNEQFF
v_gene: TRBV27; d_gene: -; j_gene: TRBJ1-5; abundance: once; CDR3nt: TGTGCCAGCAGTAAAGAGCCTTTTAGCAATCAGCCCCAGCATTTT; CDR3aa: CASSKEPFSNQPQHF
v_gene: TRBV2; d_gene: -; j_gene: TRBJ1-5; abundance: -; CDR3nt: TGTGCCAGCAGTGAGGGGTTGGGGCAGCCCCAGCATTTT; CDR3aa: CASSEGLGQPQHF
v_gene: TRBV29-1; d_gene: -; j_gene: TRBJ2-3; abundance: -; CDR3nt: TGCAGCGTTGATGTCAATCCGGATACGCAGTATTTT; CDR3aa: CSVDVNPDTQYF
v_gene: TRBV9; d_gene: -; j_gene: TRBJ2-3; abundance: few; CDR3nt: TGTGCCAGCAGCTTGAGGTTGGGAGAGGGCACAGATACGCAGTATTTT; CDR3aa: CASSLRLGEGTDTQYF
v_gene: TRBV5-1; d_gene: -; j_gene: TRBJ2-2; abundance: -; CDR3nt: TGCGCCAGCAGCTCCCCAGGCGGAGTTAACACCGGGGAGCTGTTTTTT; CDR3aa: CASSSPGGVNTGELFF
v_gene: TRBV30; d_gene: TRBD2; j_gene: TRBJ2-3; abundance: -; CDR3nt: TGTGCCTGGAGCATGGGACTAGGCACAGATACGCAGTATTTT; CDR3aa: CAWSMGLGTDTQYF
v_gene: TRBV29-1; d_gene: TRBD2; j_gene: TRBJ2-7; abundance: -; CDR3nt: TGCAGCGTTGACCCTAGCGGGAGTGGCAGCGAGCAGTACTTC; CDR3aa: CSVDPSGSGSEQYF
v_gene: TRBV7-9; d_gene: -; j_gene: TRBJ1-2; abundance: -; CDR3nt: TGTGCCAGCAGCTTAGTCCCTTTGGGGGCGGCTGGCTACACCTTC; CDR3aa: CASSLVPLGAAGYTF
v_gene: TRBV6-1; d_gene: -; j_gene: TRBJ2-7; abundance: -; CDR3nt: TGTGCCAGCAGTGAAGGATCAGGGTTGGTACGGGAGCAGTACTTC; CDR3aa: CASSEGSGLVREQYF
v_gene: TRBV6-5; d_gene: TRBD1; j_gene: TRBJ1-2; abundance: once; CDR3nt: TGTGCCAGCAGTTACCGAACAGGGACAGGGGAGTATGGCTACACCTTC; CDR3aa: CASSYRTGTGEYGYTF
v_gene: TRBV11-2; d_gene: -; j_gene: TRBJ1-5; abundance: -; CDR3nt: TGTGCCAGCAGCTTAGAGGGGGGAAGGGGCAATCAGCCCCAGCATTTT; CDR3aa: CASSLEGGRGNQPQHF
v_gene: TRBV19; d_gene: -; j_gene: TRBJ2-6; abundance: -; CDR3nt: TGTGCCAGTAGTTCGGCCAGGGGCGGCTCTGGGGCCAACGTCCTGACTTTC; CDR3aa: CASSSARGGSGANVLTF
v_gene: TRBV11-3; d_gene: -; j_gene: TRBJ1-1; abundance: -; CDR3nt: TGTGCCAGCAGCTTAAACGCCGGAATGAACACTGAAGCTTTCTTT; CDR3aa: CASSLNAGMNTEAFF
v_gene: TRBV5-1; d_gene: TRBD1; j_gene: TRBJ1-2; abundance: few; CDR3nt: TGCGCCAGCAGCTCCGACAGGGGTAACTATGGCTACACCTTC; CDR3aa: CASSSDRGNYGYTF
v_gene: TRBV7-9; d_gene: -; j_gene: TRBJ2-7; abundance: -; CDR3nt: TGTGCCAGCAGCTCCACGGACAAAAAACACTACGAGCAGTACTTC; CDR3aa: CASSSTDKKHYEQYF
v_gene: TRBV4-2; d_gene: TRBD2; j_gene: TRBJ2-1; abundance: -; CDR3nt: TGTGCCAGCAGCCTCTATAGCGGGAGGGGTTCCAATGAGCAGTTCTTC; CDR3aa: CASSLYSGRGSNEQFF